This is a list of T cell receptor beta chains from one sample in a study of T cells in Graves' hyperthyroidism and ophthalmopathy. TCRdb ran MiXCR on the multiplex PCR reads and lists one entry per CDR3 protein. This sample yields over 650,000 distinct CDR3 sequences, of which over 15% are seen a single time; over 7.5% belongs to the top ten. The source material was blood. The receptors here all came from a man aged 18-30 years with Graves' hyperthyroidism. Both conserved end residues are part of each CDR3. D genes are given only for firm matches. Some rows mark clone size as missing; the rest say once, few, many or name a class of expanded clone.

cdr3_nt: TGTGCCAGCAGCCTGGGACTAGCGGGAGTAGGCGAGCAGTACTTC; cdr3_aa: CASSLGLAGVGEQYF; j_call: TRBJ2-7; d_call: TRBD2; clone_size: many; v_call: TRBV28
cdr3_nt: TGTGCCAGCAGTTTAGAGGGGGCGCGGGGGGAGCTGTTTTTT; cdr3_aa: CASSLEGARGELFF; j_call: TRBJ2-2; d_call: TRBD1; clone_size: .; v_call: TRBV12-3/TRBV12-4
cdr3_nt: TGTGCCTGGAGTCCCAGCTGGACAGGGCGCTACACCTTC; cdr3_aa: CAWSPSWTGRYTF; j_call: TRBJ1-2; d_call: TRBD1; clone_size: many; v_call: TRBV30
cdr3_nt: TGTGCCAGCAGCCCGGGACAGGGGTTATACAATGAGCAGTTCTTC; cdr3_aa: CASSPGQGLYNEQFF; j_call: TRBJ2-1; d_call: TRBD1; clone_size: .; v_call: TRBV12-3/TRBV12-4
cdr3_nt: TGTGCCAGTAGTCCCTCAATCTACTCCGGACAGGGGGCTAACACCGGGGAGCTGTTTTTT; cdr3_aa: CASSPSIYSGQGANTGELFF; j_call: TRBJ2-2; d_call: TRBD1; clone_size: .; v_call: TRBV19
cdr3_nt: TGCAGTGCTAGGAACCCGGGCCTCGGCTACACCTTC; cdr3_aa: CSARNPGLGYTF; j_call: TRBJ1-2; d_call: .; clone_size: .; v_call: TRBV20-1
cdr3_nt: TGCGCCAGCAGCGGGACTATTACTGAAGCTTTCTTT; cdr3_aa: CASSGTITEAFF; j_call: TRBJ1-1; d_call: .; clone_size: .; v_call: TRBV4-1
cdr3_nt: TGCGCCAGCAGCTCGGACCCCACACCATCCTACGAGCAGTACTTC; cdr3_aa: CASSSDPTPSYEQYF; j_call: TRBJ2-7; d_call: .; clone_size: .; v_call: TRBV5-1
cdr3_nt: TGCAGCGTCGGACTAGGATACAATGAGCAGTTCTTC; cdr3_aa: CSVGLGYNEQFF; j_call: TRBJ2-1; d_call: TRBD2; clone_size: many; v_call: TRBV29-1
cdr3_nt: TGTGCCAGCAGTATAACCGGGACTAGCGGGACCAATGAGCAGTTCTTC; cdr3_aa: CASSITGTSGTNEQFF; j_call: TRBJ2-1; d_call: TRBD2; clone_size: .; v_call: TRBV12-3/TRBV12-4
cdr3_nt: TGTGCCAGCAGGGGTCCTCCCCCTTGGGGGGCCCACTCTGGAAACACCATATATTTT; cdr3_aa: CASRGPPPWGAHSGNTIYF; j_call: TRBJ1-3; d_call: .; clone_size: few; v_call: TRBV28
cdr3_nt: TGTGCCAGCAGTCCAGGGGGCGATGGCTATGGCTACACCTTC; cdr3_aa: CASSPGGDGYGYTF; j_call: TRBJ1-2; d_call: TRBD1; clone_size: many; v_call: TRBV28
cdr3_nt: TGTGCCAGCAGCTATGGGACAGGGCCCTCCTACGAGCAGTACTTC; cdr3_aa: CASSYGTGPSYEQYF; j_call: TRBJ2-7; d_call: TRBD1; clone_size: once; v_call: TRBV5-6
cdr3_nt: TGCAGTGCTAGAGGGCCGGCAAACTACGAGCAGTACTTC; cdr3_aa: CSARGPANYEQYF; j_call: TRBJ2-7; d_call: .; clone_size: once; v_call: TRBV20-1
cdr3_nt: TGTGCCAGCAGTCCAGAGACTAGCGGCCAAGAGACCCAGTACTTC; cdr3_aa: CASSPETSGQETQYF; j_call: TRBJ2-5; d_call: TRBD2; clone_size: few; v_call: TRBV12-3/TRBV12-4
cdr3_nt: TGTGCCAGCAATGGACAGTACAATGAGCAGTTCTTC; cdr3_aa: CASNGQYNEQFF; j_call: TRBJ2-1; d_call: .; clone_size: many; v_call: TRBV6-2/TRBV6-3
cdr3_nt: TGTGCCAGTAAAGGGGGGAGAGGGGGCGAGATCCAGGGGGGCCAGCCCCAGCATTTT; cdr3_aa: CASKGGRGGEIQGGQPQHF; j_call: TRBJ1-5; d_call: TRBD1; clone_size: .; v_call: TRBV19
cdr3_nt: TGTGCCAGCAGTAAGGGAGGGGGGGTTACTGAAGCTTTCTTT; cdr3_aa: CASSKGGGVTEAFF; j_call: TRBJ1-1; d_call: .; clone_size: few; v_call: TRBV28
cdr3_nt: TGTGCCTGGGAGGGGGGCTCAGGCACAGATACGCAGTATTTT; cdr3_aa: CAWEGGSGTDTQYF; j_call: TRBJ2-3; d_call: .; clone_size: few; v_call: TRBV30
cdr3_nt: TGTGCCAGCAGTGACAGGGTGGTTGAAAAACTGTTTTTT; cdr3_aa: CASSDRVVEKLFF; j_call: TRBJ1-4; d_call: .; clone_size: once; v_call: TRBV25-1